The next 27 T cell receptor beta chains were all read from a single sample in a study of CD8 T cells in ankylosing spondylitis. The antigens for these receptors are not known. TCRdb independently ran MiXCR on the 5' RACE reads; one entry per CDR3 protein. This sample has hundreds of thousands of distinct CDR3 sequences, with roughly a sixth found just once. Study-wide results and limits: Seemingly characteristic of ankylosing spondylitis blood was a TCR beta motif consisting of 7 or 8 highly homologous variants.

Sequences were obtained from blood, either unsorted or a sorted T cell fraction (not recorded which). These receptors originate from a male donor with ankylosing spondylitis.

V gene TRBV20-1 combines with J gene TRBJ2-2; 7 positions agree with TRBD1. Losses at the gene ends were 6 bases for V and 1 base for J; bases not matched to a gene: 5. Germline CDR1 DFQATT, CDR2 SNEGSKA (reference sequence). This CDR3 has 14 amino acids. The CDR3 sequence is CSAPQGLNTGELFF. The DNA for the CDR3 is TGCAGTGCCCCACAGGGGTTGAACACCGGGGAGCTGTTTTTT.

This clonotype showed up many times. The genes are TRBV24-1 and TRBJ2-1, with a possible D match to TRBD2 (5 bases). Germline V CDR1 and CDR2: KGHDR, SFDVKD. V gave up 4 bases and J gave up 6 bases, with 15 bases separating them. This CDR3 has 15 amino acids. The CDR3 loop is CATSDPGVGFNEQFF. The CDR3 DNA reads as TGTGCCACCAGTGACCCCGGGGTGGGATTCAATGAGCAGTTCTTC.

The chain is built from TRBV4-3 and TRBJ1-1, with 9 bases identical to TRBD1. J lost 4 bases, V lost 2 bases, and 8 bases had no gene match. The CDR3 sequence is 16 residues long. Germline CDR1 is LGHNA and CDR2 is YSLEER. For the CDR3, the DNA is TGCGCCAGCAGCCAAACGGACAGGGGAAAGGGCACTGAAGCTTTCTTT. It is translated as CASSQTDRGKGTEAFF.

This sequence joins TRBV7-9 and TRBJ1-6; 11 bases align to TRBD1. The CDR3 sequence is 14 residues long. Germline CDR1 is SEHNR and CDR2 is FQNEAQ (reference sequence). Trimming cost V 5 bases and J 8 bases; bases outside gene matches: 2. The chain's CDR3 is CASSVDRGHSPLHF. The CDR3 DNA is TGTGCCAGCAGCGTGGACAGGGGGCATTCACCCCTCCACTTT.

This clonotype was detected a few times. The V gene is TRBV5-1, the J gene TRBJ2-2; TRBD2 is a possible D gene (5 bases). CDR1 and CDR2 (germline): SGHRS, YFSETQ. There are 15 residues in the CDR3. V was shortened by 0 bases and J by 1 base, with 7 bases between the two germline ends. The CDR3 sequence: CASSLGLKNTGELFF. CDR3 bases: TGCGCCAGCAGCTTGGGACTAAAGAACACCGGGGAGCTGTTTTTT. Filled out from reference TRBV5-1 and TRBJ2-2, the complete variable domain reads KAGVTQTPRYLIKTRGQQVTLSCSPISGHRSVSWYQQTPGQGLQFLFEYFSETQRNKGNFPGRFSGRQFSNSRSEMNVSTLELGDSALYLCASSLGLKNTGELFFGEGSRLTVL.

This clonotype was detected many times. V and J are TRBV5-1 and TRBJ2-2, with a tentative D call TRBD2 (6 bases). CDR3 length: 16 amino acids. Germline V gene data show CDR1 as SGHRS and CDR2 as YFSETQ. Trimming removed 5 bases at V and 6 bases at J, with 20 bases between. The CDR3 reads CASRSPGLSLPGELFF. The CDR3 coding sequence is TGCGCCAGCAGGTCGCCGGGACTCTCCCTTCCCGGGGAGCTGTTTTTT.

This clonotype was detected only a few times. V usage is TRBV7-9 and J usage is TRBJ1-2, with D perhaps matching TRBD1 (5 bases). This CDR3 has 16 residues. Germline V gives CDR1 SEHNR, CDR2 FQNEAQ (reference sequence). V was cut by 5 bases and J by 6 bases, with 22 bases left in between. The chain's CDR3 is CASSGPSGPPGHGYTF. The CDR3 bases are TGTGCCAGCAGCGGGCCTTCGGGACCCCCCGGGCATGGCTACACCTTC.

J is TRBJ1-2 and V is TRBV10-3, with 7 bases fitting TRBD1. This CDR3 comprises 13 residues. Germline V CDR1 and CDR2: ENHRY, SYGVKD. The V and J ends lost 6 bases and 7 bases, in that order; junction bases with no gene match: 8. The chain's CDR3 is CAISDWTGGGYTF. The CDR3 DNA sequence: TGTGCCATCAGCGACTGGACAGGTGGTGGCTACACCTTC.

The V gene is TRBV7-3, the J gene TRBJ2-3, with D perhaps TRBD2 (6 bases). The CDR3 covers 15 residues. Germline V gene lookup returns CDR1 SGHTA and CDR2 FQGTGA. The V end was cut by 2 bases, the J end by 4 bases, with 13 bases between. DNA of the CDR3: TGTGCCAGCAGCTTACGGGGGACTCACGCAGATACGCAGTATTTT. It is translated as CASSLRGTHADTQYF.

This clonotype appeared many times. V gene TRBV10-3 combines with J gene TRBJ1-1; D is perhaps TRBD1 (5 bases). Germline V lookup: CDR1 ENHRY, CDR2 SYGVKD. CDR3 size: 13 residues. Trimming stripped 7 bases from V and 1 base from J, with 10 bases between. The CDR3: CAIMRDGNTEAFF. The DNA of the CDR3 is TGTGCCATCATGCGGGACGGGAACACTGAAGCTTTCTTT.

This clonotype was detected many times. J is TRBJ2-4 and V is TRBV7-2; D perhaps matches TRBD1 (6 bases). V was shortened by 1 base and J by 1 base, with 11 bases between the two germline ends. Germline V gene lookup returns CDR1 SGHTA and CDR2 FQGNSA. This CDR3 region has 16 residues. CDR3 in amino acids: CASSLGGGRAKNIQYF. The CDR3 nucleotides read TGTGCCAGCAGCTTAGGAGGGGGTAGGGCCAAAAACATTCAGTACTTC. The full variable domain, with the rest looked up from reference TRBV7-2 and TRBJ2-4, is GAGVSQSPSNKVTEKGKDVELRCDPISGHTALYWYRQSLGQGLEFLIYFQGNSAPDKSGLPSDRFSAERTGGSVSTLTIQRTQQEDSAVYLCASSLGGGRAKNIQYFGAGTRLSVL.

The chain recombines TRBV10-3 with TRBJ2-3; unclear D gene. V gave up 2 bases and J gave up 0 bases, with 9 bases separating them. Germline values: CDR1 ENHRY, CDR2 SYGVKD. The length of the CDR3 is 15 residues. This CDR3 is CAISEGASSTDTQYF. The DNA for the CDR3 is TGTGCCATCAGTGAGGGAGCGTCTAGCACAGATACGCAGTATTTT.

This clonotype occurred a few times. This sequence joins TRBV27 and TRBJ2-7, with D hard to call. In germline, CDR1 is MNHEY, CDR2 SMNVEV (reference sequence). This CDR3 has 16 residues. V shed 0 bases and J shed 8 bases, with 20 bases lying between them. DNA of the CDR3: TGTGCCAGCAGTTTATCTCGCGTGGTCATGGTCGAGCAGCAGTACTTC. Protein sequence: CASSLSRVVMVEQQYF.

V gene TRBV3-1 combines with J gene TRBJ2-7; 10 bases agree with TRBD1. The CDR3 sequence is 14 residues long. The V gene end was trimmed by 4 bases and the J gene end by 7 bases; junction bases not matched to a gene: 7. CDR1 and CDR2 from the germline V gene are LGHDT and YNNKEL (reference sequence). CDR3 residues: CASSLGTGVWEQYF. The CDR3 coding sequence is TGTGCCAGCAGCCTTGGGACAGGGGTTTGGGAGCAGTACTTC.

The V and J genes are TRBV20-1 and TRBJ2-7; D is ambiguous. Per germline, CDR1 DFQATT and CDR2 SNEGSKA (reference sequence). The V end was cut by 4 bases, the J end by 6 bases, with 13 bases between. CDR3 length equals 12 residues. The CDR3 is CSATGPTVEQYF. CDR3 nucleotide sequence: TGCAGTGCTACAGGACCGACGGTCGAGCAGTACTTC.

V usage is TRBV20-1 and J usage is TRBJ2-3, with D unclear. Germline V gene lookup returns CDR1 DFQATT and CDR2 SNEGSKA (reference sequence). This CDR3 comprises 15 residues. V lost 5 bases, J lost 1 base, and 16 bases lay in between. CDR3 amino acids: CSASGLTSGTDTQYF. CDR3 nucleotides: TGCAGTGCTTCGGGCCTCACAAGCGGCACAGATACGCAGTATTTT.

This clonotype was observed once. V is TRBV6-2 or TRBV6-3 and J is TRBJ1-2; no clear D gene. The length of the CDR3 is 12 residues. Germline assignment: CDR1 MNHEY and CDR2 SVGEGT. The V end lost 0 bases, the J end lost 6 bases, and 5 bases lay between the germline ends. The CDR3 here is CASSYSVNGYTF. The CDR3 nucleotides read TGTGCCAGCAGTTACTCCGTAAATGGCTACACCTTC.

This clonotype was counted ten times or more. This sequence joins TRBV3-1 and TRBJ1-1; a possible D gene is TRBD1 (6 bases). V dropped 4 bases and J dropped 2 bases, with 11 bases sitting between them. The CDR3 consists of 14 residues. The germline V gene has CDR1 LGHDT and CDR2 YNNKEL (reference sequence). For the CDR3, the DNA is TGTGCCAGCAGCCGTTGGGGGCCAAACACTGAAGCTTTCTTT. Its protein is CASSRWGPNTEAFF.

The V gene is TRBV29-1, the J gene TRBJ1-2, with 8 nucleotides matching TRBD1. This CDR3 region has 13 residues. From germline, CDR1 is SQVTM and CDR2 ANQGSEA. V lost 4 bases, J lost 3 bases, and 4 bases stayed unmatched. The CDR3 DNA reads as TGCAGCGTTGCACAGGGGGGCGACTATGGCTACACCTTC. It codes for CSVAQGGDYGYTF.

The chain is built from TRBV6-2 or TRBV6-3 and TRBJ2-1; 7 bases map to TRBD2. V gave up 2 bases and J gave up 10 bases; unmatched junction bases: 14. There are 16 residues in the CDR3. From germline, CDR1 is MNHEY and CDR2 SVGEGT. The CDR3 nucleotides read TGTGCCAGCAGTTACCCCCTTGGGACTACTTCTGGCGAGCAGTTCTTC. It codes for CASSYPLGTTSGEQFF.

The V call is TRBV2, the J call TRBJ1-5, with TRBD1 as a possible D gene (5 bases). Deletions cut 6 bases from V and 0 bases from J, with 12 bases between. Germline V gene sequence: CDR1 SNHLY, CDR2 FYNNEI. The length of the CDR3 is 15 residues. The CDR3 reads CASRAGVNSNQPQHF. For the CDR3, the DNA is TGTGCCAGCAGGGCGGGGGTTAATAGCAATCAGCCCCAGCATTTT.

This rearrangement joins TRBV13 to TRBJ2-3, with D perhaps TRBD2 (6 bases). The CDR3 covers 15 residues. Germline V gene sequence: CDR1 PRHDT, CDR2 FYEKMQ (reference sequence). Deletions cut 2 bases from V and 4 bases from J, with 13 bases between. CDR3: CASSLTAGSADTQYF. The CDR3 DNA sequence: TGTGCCAGCAGCTTAACGGCGGGATCGGCAGATACGCAGTATTTT.

The table lists this clonotype with many counts. The chain couples TRBV5-1 to TRBJ1-4, with D hard to call. The ends were cut back, 3 bases at V and 8 bases at J, with 8 bases in the middle. CDR1 and CDR2 from the germline V gene are SGHRS and YFSETQ. This CDR3 contains 12 residues. CDR3 sequence: CASSSQGEKLFF. DNA for the CDR3: TGCGCCAGCAGCTCGCAAGGGGAAAAACTGTTTTTT. Full variable domain (rest looked up from reference TRBV5-1 and TRBJ1-4): KAGVTQTPRYLIKTRGQQVTLSCSPISGHRSVSWYQQTPGQGLQFLFEYFSETQRNKGNFPGRFSGRQFSNSRSEMNVSTLELGDSALYLCASSSQGEKLFFGSGTQLSVL.

A few counts support this clonotype. CDR3 residues: CASSLDRAGAPRDEQFF. The CDR3 region has the DNA TGTGCCAGCAGCTTAGATCGAGCGGGGGCCCCTAGGGATGAGCAGTTCTTC. The chain couples TRBV11-3 to TRBJ2-1, with 8 bases that match TRBD2. Germline CDR1 and CDR2: SGHNT and YENEEA. The CDR3 covers 17 residues. V lost 0 bases to trimming and J lost 8 bases; unmatched junction nucleotides: 12. Full variable domain (outside the CDR3, taken from reference TRBV11-3 and TRBJ2-1): EAGVVQSPRYKIIEKKQPVAFWCNPISGHNTLYWYLQNLGQGPELLIRYENEEAVDDSQLPKDRFSAERLKGVDSTLKIQPAELGDSAVYLCASSLDRAGAPRDEQFFGPGTRLTVL.

The chain combines TRBV27 with TRBJ1-6, with D maybe TRBD1 (5 bases). V lost 2 bases and J 10 bases, leaving 9 bases between the germline ends. Germline V gene lookup returns CDR1 MNHEY and CDR2 SMNVEV (reference sequence). There are 13 residues in the CDR3. For the CDR3, the DNA is TGTGCCAGCAGTTTAGACAGATGGTCACCCCTCCACTTT. Translated: CASSLDRWSPLHF.

This clonotype occurred a few times. The V and J genes are TRBV20-1 and TRBJ1-2; D is unresolved. The CDR3 is 12 residues long. The V end was cut by 0 bases, the J end by 7 bases, with 9 bases between. CDR1 and CDR2 from the germline V gene are DFQATT and SNEGSKA (reference sequence). CDR3: CSARDIGFGYTF. The DNA of the CDR3 is TGCAGTGCTAGAGATATTGGGTTTGGCTACACCTTC.

J is TRBJ1-5 and V is TRBV6-5; D is unresolved. The CDR3 has 15 amino acids. Per the germline V gene, CDR1 is MNHEY and CDR2 is SVGAGI. Trimming left V 0 bases short and J 2 bases short, with 8 bases between. CDR3: CASSYSSTGNQPQHF. The CDR3, as DNA: TGTGCCAGCAGTTACTCGTCGACCGGCAATCAGCCCCAGCATTTT.